This T cell receptor (beta chain) originates from a study of T cell responses to AZD1222 COVID-19 vaccine. General observations from the study: It was only after the peak T cell response that any repertoires were sampled.

Concerning this clone itself: No antigen is known for it.

This table comes from immunoSEQ multiplex PCR, and its TCRdb copy is limited to in-frame clones, with some not included. The repertoire includes roughly 180,000 clones, about 92% of them detected once, and approximately 1.2% sits in the top ten. The sample here was peripheral blood, taken 28 days after the second AZD1222 dose. The receptor's source is an adult who received the AZD1222 COVID-19 vaccine.

The CDR3 spells CARGGGTNSGNTIYF. The CDR3 nucleotides read TGTGCCAGGGGTGGGGGAACCAACTCTGGAAACACCATATATTTT. The V call is TRBV6-5, the J call TRBJ1-3; a possible D gene is TRBD1 (5 bases). V was pared by 9 bases and J by 0 bases, with 15 bases between. Per germline, CDR1 MNHEY and CDR2 SVGAGI. CDR3 size: 15 residues.